Below, 13 T cell receptor beta chains from the same sample are listed, as sequenced in a study of T cell changes during pregnancy in multiple sclerosis. The data were produced by immunoSEQ multiplex PCR, yet TCRdb's version contains in-frame clones alone and is incomplete. The data hold about 36,000 clones, with 70% to 90% observed a single time. The specimen was CD8+ T cells from peripheral blood mononuclear cells, collected in the third trimester of pregnancy. The source of these receptors is a female donor with multiple sclerosis, enrolled in a pregnancy study.

Here the CDR3 reads CAIPRGGSEAFF. DNA for the CDR3: TGTGCCATTCCTAGGGGTGGATCTGAAGCTTTCTTT. The chain carries TRBV7-9 and TRBJ1-1; TRBD1 is a possible D gene (5 bases). CDR3 length: 12 residues. V was trimmed by 10 bases and J by 6 bases, leaving 15 bases between them. Germline V gives CDR1 SEHNR, CDR2 FQNEAQ (reference sequence).

CDR3 sequence (DNA): TGTGCCAGCAGTTTCTACCCGGAGATGGACTATGGCTACACCTTC. This gives the protein CASSFYPEMDYGYTF. This sequence joins TRBV6-5 and TRBJ1-2; D is unclear. From germline, CDR1 is MNHEY and CDR2 SVGAGI. There are 15 residues in the CDR3. Trimming removed 4 bases at V and 3 bases at J, with 15 bases between.

The CDR3 DNA follows: TGCGCCAGCAGCGGGACTAGCGACCCTTTGCGCGGGGAGCTGTTTTTT. It is translated as CASSGTSDPLRGELFF. The chain couples TRBV5-1 to TRBJ2-2, with 10 bases identical to TRBD2. CDR1 SGHRS and CDR2 YFSETQ come from the germline V gene. The CDR3 has 16 amino acids. Trimming removed 4 bases from V and 7 bases from J; junction bases left unmatched: 10. The whole variable domain, filled in from reference TRBV5-1 and TRBJ2-2, reads KAGVTQTPRYLIKTRGQQVTLSCSPISGHRSVSWYQQTPGQGLQFLFEYFSETQRNKGNFPGRFSGRQFSNSRSEMNVSTLELGDSALYLCASSGTSDPLRGELFFGEGSRLTVL.

The gene calls are TRBV14 and TRBJ2-7; perhaps TRBD2 as D (6 bases). V lost 0 bases, J lost 0 bases, and 12 bases lay in between. Germline assignment: CDR1 SGHDN and CDR2 FVKESK. This CDR3 contains 16 residues. The CDR3 here is CASSQDGAGSSYEQYF. CDR3 DNA sequence: TGTGCCAGCAGCCAAGATGGCGCGGGGAGCTCCTACGAGCAGTACTTC.

The chain is built from TRBV4-3 and TRBJ1-1; no clear D. Trimming took off 4 bases at V and 1 base at J, with 13 bases between the two ends. Germline V CDR1 and CDR2: LGHNA, YSLEER. There are 15 residues in the CDR3. Written as DNA, the CDR3 is TGCGCCAGCAGCCCGAGGGTTTCTTCGAACACTGAAGCTTTCTTT. Its protein product is CASSPRVSSNTEAFF.

The V call is TRBV6-6, the J call TRBJ1-5, with 8 bases matching TRBD1. Germline assignment: CDR1 MNHNY and CDR2 SVGAGI (reference sequence). This CDR3 spans 15 amino acids. V gave up 6 bases and J gave up 6 bases; unmatched junction bases: 10. This CDR3 reads CASRGLQGDRQPQHF. In DNA form, the CDR3 reads TGTGCCAGCAGGGGACTACAGGGGGATCGTCAGCCCCAGCATTTT.

This clone is a singleton in its sample. The V gene is TRBV27, the J gene TRBJ1-1; 9 nucleotides match TRBD1. The germline gives CDR1 MNHEY, CDR2 SMNVEV (reference sequence). The CDR3 has 17 residues. J gave up 0 bases and V 2 bases, and 7 bases lay outside the gene matches. This CDR3 reads CASSLRGQGVLNTEAFF. The CDR3 DNA reads TGTGCCAGCAGTTTAAGGGGACAGGGAGTACTGAACACTGAAGCTTTCTTT.

The chain combines TRBV6-5 with TRBJ2-7, with 7 nucleotides matching TRBD1. There are 13 residues in the CDR3. The ends lost 4 bases at V and 9 bases at J; junction bases unmatched: 9. CDR1 and CDR2 from the germline V gene are MNHEY and SVGAGI. In DNA form, the CDR3 reads TGTGCCAGCAGTTTAGGGACAGCTCAGGGGCAGTACTTC. Its translation: CASSLGTAQGQYF.

The V and J genes are TRBV7-9 and TRBJ2-3, with 12 bases lining up with TRBD2. CDR1 and CDR2 (germline): SEHNR, FQNEAQ (reference sequence). This CDR3 has 16 amino acids. The J segment lost 6 bases and the V segment lost 2 bases, leaving 6 bases of the junction unmatched. CDR3 in DNA: TGTGCCAGCAGCTTATGGACTAGCGGGGATACGGATACGCAGTATTTT. Translated: CASSLWTSGDTDTQYF.

This clone occurred once. At one of its ends the junction is not consistent with the germline gene, which may arise from a read error. The J gene is TRBJ2-7, the V gene TRBV5-1; unclear D gene. CDR1 is SGHRS and CDR2 is YFSETQ in the germline V gene. This CDR3 is 13 amino acids long. CDR3 sequence reads: CASSPGGSHEQYF. DNA of the CDR3: TGCGCCAGCAGCCCAGGTGGCTCCCACGAGCAGTACTTC.

The chain couples TRBV6-1 to TRBJ1-1; D not resolved. The V gene's germline CDR1 is MNHNS and CDR2 SASEGT. The germline V and J ends were trimmed by 5 bases and 4 bases, with 14 bases remaining between them. The CDR3 has 14 amino acids. The CDR3 DNA reads as TGTGCCAGCAGTTATAGGCAAGGAGGCACTGAAGCTTTCTTT. This encodes CASSYRQGGTEAFF.

The chain couples TRBV18 to TRBJ2-6; tentatively, D is TRBD1 (5 bases). Looked up from germline, CDR1 is KGHSH and CDR2 is LQKENI. Trimming took 4 bases from V and 1 from J, leaving 17 bases between them. This CDR3 spans 18 amino acids. This chain's CDR3 is CASSLRVGEISGANVLTF. In DNA form, the CDR3 reads TGTGCCAGCTCACTCCGGGTAGGGGAAATATCTGGGGCCAACGTCCTGACTTTC.

The chain is built from TRBV6-6 and TRBJ2-3; 9 bases align to TRBD2. This CDR3 spans 15 amino acids. Germline lookup yields CDR1 MNHNY and CDR2 SVGAGI (reference sequence). J was trimmed by 2 bases and V by 5 bases; bases with no gene match: 5. In DNA, the CDR3 is TGTGCCAGCAGTGATCTAGCGGGGCACACAGATACGCAGTATTTT. The encoded protein is CASSDLAGHTDTQYF.